This T cell receptor (beta chain) was recorded in a study of CD8 T cells in ankylosing spondylitis. Many counts were recorded for this clonotype. Its antigen is currently unknown. Study results and caveats: Certain motif variants had earlier appeared in reactive arthritis synovial fluid and blood. Among TCR beta sequences, a motif of several highly homologous variants appeared characteristic of ankylosing spondylitis blood.

TCRdb ran MiXCR on the 5' RACE reads and lists one entry per CDR3 protein. This sample has hundreds of thousands of distinct CDR3 sequences, with 20% found just once. V lost 4 bases and J 0 bases, leaving 13 bases between the germline ends. CDR3 length: 16 residues. The germline V gene encodes CDR1 LGHDT and CDR2 YNNKEL (reference sequence). The receptor's source is a male donor with ankylosing spondylitis or in good health (not recorded which). Material: blood, either unsorted or a sorted T cell fraction (not recorded which). The chain recombines TRBV3-1 with TRBJ2-1, with a tentative D call TRBD2 (5 bases). The CDR3 reads CASSPAAARSYNEQFF. The CDR3 bases are TGTGCCAGCAGCCCCGCAGCGGCCCGCTCCTACAATGAGCAGTTCTTC.